The present entry profiles one T cell receptor beta chain with its context. Its antigen is unidentified. Compared with germline, one end of the junction differs, possibly owing to a read error. Other DNA sequences within the sample encode an identical CDR3. The data belong to a study of lymphopenia after photon versus proton radiotherapy. The study's findings and limits: Photon-treated patients lost naive T cells and TCR diversity; proton-treated stayed stable.

The CDR3 is made up of 13 amino acids. CDR1 MNHEY and CDR2 SVGAGI come from the germline V gene. Using immunoSEQ multiplex PCR, the repertoire was profiled, and TCRdb retains in-frame clones only, with some absent. The table has about 58,000 clones, around 85% seen once. The source of this sequence is a man aged 60 to 69 with pancreatic cancer. V usage is TRBV6-5 and J usage is TRBJ2-7; 7 bases are shared with TRBD1. The sequences come from peripheral blood, collected from a patient treated with proton-based radiotherapy. For the CDR3, the DNA is TGTGCCAGCAGTGCTACAAGGTCGGACAGGACCAGCTTC. It encodes CASSATRSDRTSF.